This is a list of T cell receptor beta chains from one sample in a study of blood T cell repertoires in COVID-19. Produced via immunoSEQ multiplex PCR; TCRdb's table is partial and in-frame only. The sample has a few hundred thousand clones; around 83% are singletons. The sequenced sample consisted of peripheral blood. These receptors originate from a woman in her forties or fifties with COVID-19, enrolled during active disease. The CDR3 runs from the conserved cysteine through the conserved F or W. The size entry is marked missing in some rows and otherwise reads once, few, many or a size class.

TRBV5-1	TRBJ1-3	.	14	CASSLPDRANTIYF
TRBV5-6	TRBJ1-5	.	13	CASSYREYGPQHF
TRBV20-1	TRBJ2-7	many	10	CSARRTMQYF
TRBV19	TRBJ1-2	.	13	CASSIDAGYGYTF
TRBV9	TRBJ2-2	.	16	CASSSSGGTNTGELFF
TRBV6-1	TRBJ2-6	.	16	CASSGTSVTGANVLTF
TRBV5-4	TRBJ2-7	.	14	CASSPGQGRDEQYF
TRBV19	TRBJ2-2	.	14	CASRWQGNTGELFF
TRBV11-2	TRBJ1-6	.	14	CASSLNQGNSPLHF
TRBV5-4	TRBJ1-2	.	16	CASSSYARQGDRGYTF
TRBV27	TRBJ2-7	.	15	CASRRTRTESGEQYF
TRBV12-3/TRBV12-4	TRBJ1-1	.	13	CASSDRVNTEAFF
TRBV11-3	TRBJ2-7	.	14	CASSLGGDLLEQYF